The clone carrying this TCR beta chain has only one observation. Between the trimmed V and J ends, which lost 4 bases and 0 bases, there was a span of 17 bases. This CDR3 is built from 17 residues. Germline CDR1 is KGHSH and CDR2 is LQKENI. The data derive from a study of blood T cell repertoires in COVID-19. Turning to the study itself: Samples taken during acute and convalescent COVID-19 were collected in the United States, Italy and Spain. T cells, B-cell-depleted T cells, or PBMCs provided the cDNA or gDNA that served as material.

In the study's own analysis: The assay estimated nucleated cells by amplifying reference gene primers. Only in-frame clones appear in the TCRdb table, and some are missing; sequencing was by immunoSEQ multiplex PCR. For V, J and clone size, that table is used; D and trimming come from the DNA. The sample has 200,000 to 300,000 clones, approximately 80% seen once; the top ten hold 4.2%. The sample taken for sequencing was peripheral blood. This TCR came from a man in his fifties or sixties with acute or convalescent COVID-19. V is TRBV18 and J is TRBJ2-3; D possibly corresponds to TRBD2 (6 bases). In nucleotides, the CDR3 is TGTGCCAGCTCACAACGAAGTGGGAGCGGGAGCACAGATACGCAGTATTTT. As protein: CASSQRSGSGSTDTQYF.